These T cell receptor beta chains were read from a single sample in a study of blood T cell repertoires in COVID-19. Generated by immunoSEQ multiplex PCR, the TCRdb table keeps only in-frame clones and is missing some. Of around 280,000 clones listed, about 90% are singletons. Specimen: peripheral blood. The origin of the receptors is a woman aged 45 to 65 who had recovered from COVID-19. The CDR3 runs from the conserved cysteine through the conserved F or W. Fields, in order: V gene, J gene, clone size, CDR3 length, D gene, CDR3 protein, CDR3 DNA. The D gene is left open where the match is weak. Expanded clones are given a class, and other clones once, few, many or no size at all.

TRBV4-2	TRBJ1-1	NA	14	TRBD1	CASSQDQEGAGAFF	TGTGCCAGCAGCCAAGATCAAGAGGGGGCTGGAGCTTTCTTT
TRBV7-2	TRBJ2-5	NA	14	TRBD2	CASSLSLAGETQYF	TGTGCCAGCAGCTTATCGCTAGCGGGAGAGACCCAGTACTTC
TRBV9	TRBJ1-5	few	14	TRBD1	CASSGGTGDQPQHF	TGTGCCAGCAGCGGTGGGACAGGGGATCAGCCCCAGCATTTT
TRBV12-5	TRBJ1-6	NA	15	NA	CASGLGQVGNSPLHF	TGTGCTAGTGGTTTGGGACAGGTAGGGAATTCACCCCTCCACTTT
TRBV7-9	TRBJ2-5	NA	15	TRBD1	CASSYGTAPQETQYF	TGTGCCAGCAGCTACGGGACAGCGCCTCAAGAGACCCAGTACTTC
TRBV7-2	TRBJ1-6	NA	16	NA	CASSSSLGLSHSPLHF	TGTGCCAGCAGCTCTTCCCTGGGCCTTTCCCATTCACCCCTCCACTTT
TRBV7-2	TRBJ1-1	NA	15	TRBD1	CASSPSDRVATEAFF	TGTGCCAGCAGCCCCTCGGACAGGGTGGCCACTGAAGCTTTCTTT
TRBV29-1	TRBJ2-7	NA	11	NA	CSARTEYEQYF	TGCAGCGCTAGGACAGAGTACGAGCAGTACTTC
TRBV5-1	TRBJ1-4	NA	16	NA	CASSLGPPGASEKLFF	TGCGCCAGCAGCTTGGGCCCGCCAGGGGCCTCTGAAAAACTGTTTTTT
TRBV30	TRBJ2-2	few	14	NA	CAWRMSLNTGELFF	TGTGCCTGGAGAATGTCGTTAAACACCGGGGAGCTGTTTTTT
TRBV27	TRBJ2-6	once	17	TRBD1	CASSIGTGGSGANVLTF	TGTGCCAGCAGTATCGGGACAGGGGGCTCTGGGGCCAACGTCCTGACTTTC
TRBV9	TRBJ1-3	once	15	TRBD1	CASSVAAGGLDTIYF	TGTGCCAGCAGCGTAGCGGCAGGGGGCTTAGACACCATATATTTT
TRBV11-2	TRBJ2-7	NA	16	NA	CASSFRRGSTSTEQYF	TGTGCCAGCAGCTTCCGAAGGGGGAGTACCTCTACCGAGCAGTACTTC
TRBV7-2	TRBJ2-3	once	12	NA	CASGRGADTQYF	TGTGCCAGCGGACGGGGAGCAGATACGCAGTATTTT